This TCR beta chain was identified during a study of human T cells and chemical hapten exposure. Study-level findings and limits: Expanded TCRs produced significantly more large CDR3 similarity clusters than controls did.

The time point: patch test 1, 2 weeks after DPC sensitization. Treatment of the sample: therapeutic diphenylcyclopropenone sensitization with weekly scalp DPC. TCRdb recomputed calls from the RACE reads with MiXCR, one row per CDR3 protein. The sample holds tens of thousands of distinct CDR3 sequences, about 32% seen once. This clonotype was observed a handful of times. The antigen is undetermined. This CDR3 spans 16 amino acids. The V gene's germline CDR1 is MDHEN and CDR2 SYDVKM. Trimming took 5 bases from V and 5 from J; bases not matched to a gene: 12. This sequence originates from a man between 40 and 49 years old with alopecia areata. Some clones in this sample may be carry-over from other donors' samples. The chain combines TRBV28 with TRBJ1-1, with 9 bases matching TRBD1. The input for sequencing was whole blood, taken in connection with sensitization to the hapten diphenylcyclopropenone (DPC). This CDR3 reads CASSPGQGRRGTEAFF. The DNA for the CDR3 is TGTGCCAGCAGTCCCGGACAGGGGCGCCGAGGGACTGAAGCTTTCTTT.